These 12 T cell receptor beta chains were all obtained from the same sample, sequenced in a study of blood T cell repertoires in COVID-19. Clones were sequenced by immunoSEQ multiplex PCR, and TCRdb holds only the in-frame ones, with some missing. The table records around 320,000 clones, about 91% of them present only once. Sequencing input: peripheral blood. The receptors here all came from a young woman who had recovered from COVID-19.

The chain recombines TRBV7-9 with TRBJ2-6; possible D gene TRBD1, 5 bases. V lost 2 bases and J lost 2, with 13 bases in between. The V gene's germline CDR1 is SEHNR and CDR2 FQNEAQ (reference sequence). The CDR3 runs 17 residues. CDR3 loop: CASSLNRGAAGANVLTF. The CDR3 nucleotides are TGTGCCAGCAGCTTAAATAGGGGCGCGGCTGGGGCCAACGTCCTGACTTTC.

This clone was detected once. This chain uses TRBV2 with TRBJ1-3, with 7 bases aligning to TRBD1. Per germline, CDR1 SNHLY and CDR2 FYNNEI. The trim removed 6 bases at V and 0 bases at J, leaving 5 bases unmatched. The CDR3 loop spans 15 amino acids. Written as DNA, the CDR3 is TGTGCCAGCAGGAGGGGGACAGCCTCTGGAAACACCATATATTTT. It yields the protein CASRRGTASGNTIYF.

The chain employs TRBV5-1 and TRBJ1-4; 9 nucleotides align to TRBD1. The CDR3 contains 14 residues. V was pared by 7 bases and J by 10 bases, with 11 bases of the junction left unmatched. Germline CDR1 and CDR2: SGHRS and YFSETQ. The CDR3 coding sequence is TGCGCCAGCGCCCTGAAACAGGGGGCGGGAAAACTGTTTTTT. Translated, it gives CASALKQGAGKLFF.

The chain recombines TRBV19 with TRBJ2-1; D not resolved. The germline V gene encodes CDR1 LNHDA and CDR2 SQIVND (reference sequence). Trimming left V 6 bases short and J 7 bases short, with 16 bases between. This CDR3 comprises 14 residues. The CDR3 reads CASSRGLEPNEQFF. The CDR3 region has the DNA TGTGCCAGTAGCCGCGGATTGGAACCTAATGAGCAGTTCTTC.

This chain joins TRBV27 and TRBJ1-3; TRBD1 matches 7 bases. After removal of 6 bases from V and 4 bases from J, the junction contained 6 bases not matched to a gene. CDR1 is MNHEY and CDR2 is SMNVEV in the germline V gene (reference sequence). There are 14 residues in the CDR3. In nucleotides, the CDR3 is TGTGCCAGCAGACCGACAGGGAAGGGAAACACCATATATTTT. This sequence encodes CASRPTGKGNTIYF.

J is TRBJ2-1 and V is TRBV15; TRBD2 aligns across 14 bases. CDR3 size: 15 residues. J was trimmed by 5 bases and V by 6 bases; bases with no gene match: 3. The germline V gene has CDR1 LNHNV and CDR2 YYDKDF (reference sequence). Here the CDR3 DNA reads TGTGCCACCAGAAAGGGACTAGCGGGGGACAATGAGCAGTTCTTC. Protein product: CATRKGLAGDNEQFF.

The rearrangement links TRBV29-1 to TRBJ1-1; tentatively, D is TRBD1 (5 bases). Germline lookup yields CDR1 SQVTM and CDR2 ANQGSEA. The CDR3 runs to 10 residues. The V and J ends lost 4 bases and 6 bases respectively, with 6 bases between them. The CDR3 coding sequence is TGCAGCGTTGGGGGGGCTGAAGCTTTCTTT. Its translation is CSVGGAEAFF.

The chain carries TRBV15 and TRBJ2-3, with 8 positions matching TRBD2. This CDR3 is built from 17 residues. Germline values: CDR1 LNHNV, CDR2 YYDKDF (reference sequence). The junction had 16 bases not matched to a gene; V was cut back by 0 bases and J by 11 bases. The chain's CDR3 is CATSRDLRGESRGGQYF. DNA for the CDR3: TGTGCCACCAGCAGAGATCTGCGGGGGGAAAGCAGGGGAGGGCAGTATTTT.

The chain is built from TRBV9 and TRBJ2-5; D is unresolved. Germline-derived CDR1 and CDR2 are SGDLS and YYNGEE. The V end was cut by 8 bases, the J end by 0 bases, with 14 bases between. The CDR3 runs to 14 residues. CDR3 nucleotides: TGTGCCAGGATTCGTTGGCGGTACCAAGAGACCCAGTACTTC. Amino acid sequence: CARIRWRYQETQYF.

This rearrangement joins TRBV5-6 to TRBJ1-5; 9 positions agree with TRBD1. Trimming cost V 2 bases and J 11 bases; bases outside gene matches: 8. CDR3 length: 14 residues. Germline V gives CDR1 SGHDT, CDR2 YYEEEE. DNA of the CDR3: TGTGCCAGCAGCTTCGGGACAGGGACGGGATCCCAGCATTTT. It yields the protein CASSFGTGTGSQHF. The full variable domain, rest sourced from reference TRBV5-6 and TRBJ1-5, is DAGVTQSPTHLIKTRGQQVTLRCSPKSGHDTVSWYQQALGQGPQFIFQYYEEEERQRGNFPDRFSGHQFPNYSSELNVNALLLGDSALYLCASSFGTGTGSQHFGDGTRLSIL.

The rearrangement uses TRBV29-1 and TRBJ1-1, with D maybe TRBD1 (5 bases). This CDR3 has 13 residues. Germline V gene sequence: CDR1 SQVTM, CDR2 ANQGSEA. V was cut by 6 bases and J by 1 base, with 12 bases left in between. Here the CDR3 reads CSVTIQGNTEAFF. CDR3 DNA sequence: TGCAGCGTCACAATCCAGGGGAACACTGAAGCTTTCTTT.

The V call is TRBV4-3, the J call TRBJ1-2; TRBD1 is a possible D gene (5 bases). The V gene lost 0 bases and the J gene lost 5 bases, with 7 bases spanning the gap. The CDR3 contains 13 residues. CDR1 and CDR2 from the germline V gene are LGHNA and YSLEER. The CDR3 nucleotides are TGCGCCAGCAGCCAAGATCAGGGTTATGGCTACACCTTC. It translates to CASSQDQGYGYTF.